This passage covers 5 T cell receptor beta chains from one sample sequenced in a study of T cell responses to AZD1222 COVID-19 vaccine (dated by TCRdb to about 2021). The label giving this sample's time point can be read as: baseline before first vaccination. The library was built by means of the immunoSEQ multiplex PCR assay. As stored in TCRdb, this immuneACCESS dataset retains in-frame rearrangements with V and J assigned. A fraction of the clones does not appear; measured against another copy, unresolved V genes explain less than half of the discrepancy, and the remainder lacks a known reason. The sample includes roughly 130,000 clones, with 85% to 90% observed a single time. In total, the top ten clones hold more than 5.5% of the sample. The sequencing here drew on peripheral blood, taken on day 0 of AZD1222 vaccination. These receptors were collected from an adult in good health.

The genes are TRBV9 and TRBJ1-1, with D possibly being TRBD1 (6 bases). Between the trimmed V and J ends, which lost 2 bases and 1 base, there was a span of 12 bases. The germline gives CDR1 SGDLS, CDR2 YYNGEE. This CDR3 is 15 amino acids long. CDR3 region: CASSVRGGGNTEAFF. The CDR3 coding sequence is TGTGCCAGCAGCGTTAGAGGGGGAGGGAACACTGAAGCTTTCTTT.

The chain uses TRBV28 and TRBJ2-1, with 11 positions matching TRBD2. Per germline, CDR1 MDHEN and CDR2 SYDVKM. This CDR3 region has 15 residues. The J segment lost 8 bases and the V segment lost 5 bases, leaving 8 bases of the junction unmatched. The CDR3 region has the DNA TGTGCCAGCAGTCCCCTAGCGGGAGGTGCAGATGAGCAGTTCTTC. Translated: CASSPLAGGADEQFF.

The chain carries TRBV7-2 and TRBJ2-3; possible D gene TRBD1, 6 bases. The CDR3 consists of 16 residues. Trimming took 4 bases from V and 6 from J, leaving 20 bases between them. The germline V gene encodes CDR1 SGHTA and CDR2 FQGNSA. As DNA, the CDR3 is TGTGCCAGCAGCTACCCTTGGGGGCTCTGGGAGGATACGCAGTATTTT. It specifies CASSYPWGLWEDTQYF.

CDR3 region: CASSLDRSNSPLHF. The CDR3 region has the DNA TGTGCCAGCAGCCTTGACAGGTCTAATTCACCCCTCCACTTT. This chain uses TRBV14 with TRBJ1-6, with D possibly being TRBD1 (6 bases). This CDR3 is 14 amino acids long. Trimming stripped 4 bases from V and 6 bases from J, with 10 bases between. Germline V gene lookup returns CDR1 SGHDN and CDR2 FVKESK.

This clone is labeled as medium-sized. The chain employs TRBV4-3 and TRBJ2-3, with D possibly being TRBD1 (5 bases). Germline lookup yields CDR1 LGHNA and CDR2 YSLEER. The V gene lost 2 bases and the J gene lost 4 bases, with 7 bases spanning the gap. CDR3 length equals 13 residues. The CDR3 loop is CASSQFRADTQYF. CDR3 bases: TGCGCCAGCAGCCAATTCAGGGCAGATACGCAGTATTTT.